This T cell receptor (beta chain) emerged from a study of blood T cell repertoires in COVID-19. Germline CDR1 LNHDA, CDR2 SQIVND (reference sequence). CDR3 size: 15 residues. Trimming stripped 1 base from V and 3 bases from J, with 10 bases between. Regarding this clone: Within the sample, other DNA sequences also encode this same CDR3.

Clones were read by immunoSEQ multiplex PCR, and TCRdb kept only the in-frame ones, dropping some. The sample gives 50,000 to 65,000 clones, around 93% of which show up once; 3.1% is in the top ten. The sequenced material came from peripheral blood. The TCR originated in a middle-aged man with acute or convalescent COVID-19. The chain carries TRBV19 and TRBJ2-1; a weak D match, TRBD2 (6 bases). CDR3 DNA: TGTGCCAGTAGTATAGGGGGGGTACGCTACAATGAGCAGTTCTTC. Translating gives CASSIGGVRYNEQFF.